A selection of T cell receptor beta chains follows, all from one sample in a study of blood T cells in healthy people across ages. TCRdb re-analysed the 5' RACE reads in MiXCR, keeping a single row per CDR3 protein. Among fewer than 950,000 distinct CDR3 sequences listed, roughly 50% were seen once. Source material: blood. These TCRs come from an elderly man in good health. CDR3s include the opening cysteine and the closing phenylalanine or tryptophan. Fields, in order: clone size, V gene, D gene, J gene, CDR3 DNA, CDR3 protein. D genes are given only for firm matches. The size field is filled for only some rows; it gives once, few, many or a size class.

>-|TRBV7-2|-|TRBJ2-7
TGTGCCAGCAGCTTAGTCCGCCGGGGTGAGGGCGAGCAGTACTTC
CASSLVRRGEGEQYF
>-|TRBV20-1|TRBD2|TRBJ2-1
TGCAGTGCGAGACTACTAGCGCCTAGCTCCTACAATGAGCAGTTCTTC
CSARLLAPSSYNEQFF
>-|TRBV28|TRBD2|TRBJ2-7
TGTGCCAGCAGTTTTGGGACTAGCGGACGAGGACAGTACTTC
CASSFGTSGRGQYF
>few|TRBV7-2|-|TRBJ2-3
TGTGCCAGCAGCTTAGGGGACTCTCTTATCCCCCCAGATACGCAGTATTTT
CASSLGDSLIPPDTQYF
>-|TRBV6-1|TRBD1|TRBJ2-3
TGTGCCAGCAGTGACCGGGACAGCCTCACAGATACGCAGTATTTT
CASSDRDSLTDTQYF
>-|TRBV5-1|-|TRBJ1-2
TGCGCCAGCAGCTTGGTGGGAGGGACGTATGGCTACACCTTC
CASSLVGGTYGYTF
>-|TRBV27|TRBD1|TRBJ2-4
TGTGCCAGCAGGGCAGGGGGCAAAAACATTCAGTACTTC
CASRAGGKNIQYF
>-|TRBV21-1|-|TRBJ2-7
TGTGCCAGGGGGCAGCGGACCTACGAGCAGTACTTC
CARGQRTYEQYF
>-|TRBV28|TRBD2|TRBJ2-1
TGTGCCAGCAGTTCCGGACTAGCGGGATCAGCGTACGGAGTGTTGTTCAATGAGCAGTTCTTC
CASSSGLAGSAYGVLFNEQFF
>-|TRBV20-1|-|TRBJ2-3
TGCAGTGCTAGAGATGGTATAAATGGGCATACGCAGTATTTT
CSARDGINGHTQYF
>few|TRBV29-1|TRBD1|TRBJ1-2
TGCAGCGTTCGGGCGACAGGGGAGTCCTATGGCTACACCTTC
CSVRATGESYGYTF
>-|TRBV6-6|TRBD1|TRBJ2-5
TGTGCCAGCAGGTCGGGACAGAGAAGAGAGACCCAGTACTTC
CASRSGQRRETQYF
>few|TRBV27|-|TRBJ1-1
TGTGCCAGCAGTTCAACTCCAACAGGGAGGAACACTGAAGCTTTCTTT
CASSSTPTGRNTEAFF
>-|TRBV2|-|TRBJ2-3
TGTGCCAGCCACAGGCCTCCGGGGGCCGAGAACAGATACGCGTATTTT
CASHRPPGAENRYAYF
>-|TRBV29-1|-|TRBJ2-1
TGCAGCGATCTCCATGCCTCCAAGGAGCAGTTCTTC
CSDLHASKEQFF
>-|TRBV27|TRBD1|TRBJ1-2
TGTGCCAGCAGTTTCCTCGGACAGGGGGCCAGGTATGGCTACACCTTC
CASSFLGQGARYGYTF
>few|TRBV12-3/TRBV12-4|-|TRBJ2-7
TGTGCCAGCAGACCCATGGGTCGCGAGCAGTACTTC
CASRPMGREQYF